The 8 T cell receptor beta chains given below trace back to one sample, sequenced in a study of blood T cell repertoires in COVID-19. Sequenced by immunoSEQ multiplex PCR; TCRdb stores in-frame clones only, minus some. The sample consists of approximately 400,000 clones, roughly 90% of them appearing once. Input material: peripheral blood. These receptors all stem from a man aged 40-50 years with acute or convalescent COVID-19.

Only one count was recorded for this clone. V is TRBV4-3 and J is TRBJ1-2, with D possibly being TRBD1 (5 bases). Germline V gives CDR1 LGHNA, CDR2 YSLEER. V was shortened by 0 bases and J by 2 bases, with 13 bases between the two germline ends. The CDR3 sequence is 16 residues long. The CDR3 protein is CASSQDRGRANYGYTF. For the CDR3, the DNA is TGCGCCAGCAGCCAAGATAGGGGCAGGGCGAACTATGGCTACACCTTC.

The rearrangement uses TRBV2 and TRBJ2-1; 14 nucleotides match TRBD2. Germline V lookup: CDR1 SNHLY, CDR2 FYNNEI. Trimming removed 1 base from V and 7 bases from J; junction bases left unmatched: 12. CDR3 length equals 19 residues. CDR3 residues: CASSEDPGTSGSLNNEQFF. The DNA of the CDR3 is TGTGCCAGCAGTGAAGATCCGGGGACTAGCGGGAGTCTGAATAATGAGCAGTTCTTC.

The CDR3 sequence: CASSYTGTDDGYTF. CDR3 in DNA: TGTGCCAGCAGCTATACCGGGACAGACGACGGCTACACCTTC. V usage is TRBV11-2 and J usage is TRBJ1-2; 7 bases line up with TRBD1. The CDR3 runs to 14 residues. Germline V gene lookup returns CDR1 SGHAT and CDR2 FQNNGV. Trimming cost V 4 bases and J 8 bases; bases outside gene matches: 10.

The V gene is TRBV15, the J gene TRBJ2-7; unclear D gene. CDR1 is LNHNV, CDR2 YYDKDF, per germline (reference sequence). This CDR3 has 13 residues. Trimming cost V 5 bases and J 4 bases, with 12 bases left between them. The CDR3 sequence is CATSDTLLYEQYF. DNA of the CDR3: TGTGCCACCAGCGACACGCTACTTTACGAGCAGTACTTC.

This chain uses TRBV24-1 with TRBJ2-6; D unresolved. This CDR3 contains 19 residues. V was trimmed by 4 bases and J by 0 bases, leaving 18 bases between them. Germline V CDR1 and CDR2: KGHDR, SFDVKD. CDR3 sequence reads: CATSDPGLDSYSGANVLTF. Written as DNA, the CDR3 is TGTGCCACCAGTGACCCCGGTTTAGACTCTTACTCTGGGGCCAACGTCCTGACTTTC.

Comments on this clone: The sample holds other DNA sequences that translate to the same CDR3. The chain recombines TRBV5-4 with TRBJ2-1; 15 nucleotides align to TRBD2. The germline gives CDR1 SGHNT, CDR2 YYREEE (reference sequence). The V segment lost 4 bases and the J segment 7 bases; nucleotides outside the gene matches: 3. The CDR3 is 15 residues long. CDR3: CASSQGLAGGNEQFF. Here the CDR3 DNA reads TGTGCCAGCAGCCAGGGACTAGCGGGAGGAAATGAGCAGTTCTTC.

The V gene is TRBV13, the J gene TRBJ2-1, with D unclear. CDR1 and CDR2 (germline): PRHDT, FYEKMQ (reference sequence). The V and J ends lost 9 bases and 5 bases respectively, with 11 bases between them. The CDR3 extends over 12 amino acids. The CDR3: CASSEINNEQFF. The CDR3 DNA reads TGTGCCAGTAGTGAAATAAACAATGAGCAGTTCTTC.

DNA of the CDR3: TGTGCCACGGGGGATGGGCCCACAGATACGCAGTATTTT. Its translation: CATGDGPTDTQYF. The chain couples TRBV9 to TRBJ2-3; tentatively, D is TRBD2 (6 bases). Per germline, CDR1 SGDLS and CDR2 YYNGEE. The CDR3 has 13 amino acids. V was trimmed by 9 bases and J by 2 bases, leaving 13 bases between them.